These 9 T cell receptor beta chains came from one sample sequenced in a study of T cell responses to AZD1222 COVID-19 vaccine. Generated by immunoSEQ multiplex PCR, the TCRdb table keeps only in-frame clones and is missing some. The data hold over 110,000 clones, with almost 90% observed a single time. Specimen: peripheral blood, collected 28 days after the second AZD1222 dose. The source is an adult who received the AZD1222 COVID-19 vaccine.

V is TRBV28 and J is TRBJ2-3; TRBD2 aligns across 9 bases. The CDR3 length is 12 residues. The J segment lost 6 bases and the V segment lost 9 bases, leaving 4 bases of the junction unmatched. The germline CDR1 and CDR2 sequences are MDHEN and SYDVKM. The CDR3 DNA reads as TGTGCCAGTACTAGCGGGTTGGATACGCAGTATTTT. Amino acids: CASTSGLDTQYF. The full variable domain, completed using reference TRBV28 and TRBJ2-3, is DVKVTQSSRYLVKRTGEKVFLECVQDMDHENMFWYRQDPGLGLRLIYFSYDVKMKEKGDIPEGYSVSREKKERFSLILESASTNQTSMYLCASTSGLDTQYFGPGTRLTVL.

V gene TRBV7-2 combines with J gene TRBJ2-2, with D perhaps TRBD1 (5 bases). V gave up 0 bases and J gave up 1 base, with 12 bases separating them. This CDR3 is 17 amino acids long. Per germline, CDR1 SGHTA and CDR2 FQGNSA. This CDR3 reads CASSLAALQGNTGELFF. The CDR3, as DNA: TGTGCCAGCAGCTTAGCGGCTTTGCAGGGGAACACCGGGGAGCTGTTTTTT.

The V and J genes are TRBV2 and TRBJ2-1; D possibly corresponds to TRBD2 (6 bases). The V gene lost 8 bases and the J gene lost 4 bases, with 15 bases spanning the gap. There are 14 residues in the CDR3. Germline V lookup: CDR1 SNHLY, CDR2 FYNNEI. Written as DNA, the CDR3 is TGTGCCAGCGGAGGAGGGACCCGATACAATGAGCAGTTCTTC. It specifies CASGGGTRYNEQFF.

The chain links TRBV18 to TRBJ1-1; 10 bases are shared with TRBD1. This CDR3 contains 14 residues. CDR1 and CDR2 (germline): KGHSH, LQKENI. The J segment lost 5 bases and the V segment lost 3 bases, leaving 3 bases of the junction unmatched. This chain's CDR3 is CASSPWTGGTEAFF. The CDR3 region has the DNA TGTGCCAGCTCACCTTGGACAGGGGGAACTGAAGCTTTCTTT.

The genes are TRBV29-1 and TRBJ1-4; maybe TRBD1 (6 bases). The ends were cut back, 6 bases at V and 8 bases at J, with 19 bases in the middle. Germline values: CDR1 SQVTM, CDR2 ANQGSEA. The CDR3 sequence is 14 residues long. CDR3 sequence reads: CSVALGGPSEKLFF. DNA of the CDR3: TGCAGCGTCGCCTTGGGGGGCCCCTCAGAAAAACTGTTTTTT. Filled out from reference TRBV29-1 and TRBJ1-4, the complete variable domain reads SAVISQKPSRDICQRGTSLTIQCQVDSQVTMMFWYRQQPGQSLTLIATANQGSEATYESGFVIDKFPISRPNLTFSTLTVSNMSPEDSSIYLCSVALGGPSEKLFFGSGTQLSVL.

The genes are TRBV27 and TRBJ2-3, with 8 nucleotides matching TRBD1. Looked up from germline, CDR1 is MNHEY and CDR2 is SMNVEV (reference sequence). The CDR3 is made up of 15 amino acids. Losses at the gene ends were 6 bases for V and 2 bases for J; bases not matched to a gene: 7. The CDR3 DNA follows: TGTGCCAGCAGGGACAGGGTTCTGGCCACAGATACGCAGTATTTT. Translating gives CASRDRVLATDTQYF.

V usage is TRBV9 and J usage is TRBJ2-1; D is undetermined. Germline CDR1 is SGDLS and CDR2 is YYNGEE. Trimming took off 0 bases at V and 10 bases at J, with 11 bases between the two ends. The length of the CDR3 is 13 residues. Written as DNA, the CDR3 is TGTGCCAGCAGCGTAGATTCACGGGCAGAGCAGTTCTTC. Translation gives CASSVDSRAEQFF.

The chain employs TRBV7-9 and TRBJ1-3, with a tentative D call TRBD1 (6 bases). This CDR3 has 15 amino acids. V was clipped by 5 bases and J by 4 bases, with 15 bases between them. Germline-derived CDR1 and CDR2 are SEHNR and FQNEAQ (reference sequence). The CDR3 reads CASSPRRTDGNTIYF. The CDR3 DNA is TGTGCCAGCAGCCCTAGGAGGACAGACGGAAACACCATATATTTT.

This rearrangement joins TRBV6-5 to TRBJ1-2; the match to TRBD1 covers 9 bases. V lost 6 bases to trimming and J lost 8 bases; unmatched junction nucleotides: 13. The V gene's germline CDR1 is MNHEY and CDR2 SVGAGI. The CDR3 consists of 15 residues. CDR3 in amino acids: CASRKTGTGIVGYTF. CDR3 bases: TGTGCCAGCAGGAAAACCGGGACAGGGATCGTGGGCTACACCTTC.